These T cell receptor beta chains were read from a single sample in a study of molecular identifiers for immune sequencing clone quantification. TCRdb reanalysed the PCR reads using MiXCR and keeps one entry per CDR3 protein. Of roughly 12,000 distinct CDR3 sequences listed, roughly 15% are singletons. The specimen sequenced was naive CD8+ T cells from blood, with Jurkat cell RNA spiked in. The receptor source for this set is a human donor in good health. Some libraries in this study had Jurkat cell RNA spiked in. CDR3s include the opening cysteine and the closing phenylalanine or tryptophan. A D gene is named only where the DNA matches it firmly. Not every row has a clone size; where given, it reads once, few, many or a size class.

j_gene	v_gene	d_gene	abundance	CDR3aa	CDR3nt
TRBJ2-7	TRBV19	TRBD2	many	CASSISGSYEQYF	TGTGCCAGTAGTATTAGCGGGAGCTACGAGCAGTACTTC
TRBJ1-5	TRBV28	TRBD1	medium-sized	CASYEQGRTDQPQHF	TGTGCCAGCTATGAACAGGGGCGAACTGATCAGCCCCAGCATTTT
TRBJ2-3	TRBV27	NA	NA	CASSLEVSSTDTQYF	TGTGCCAGCAGTTTGGAGGTCTCTAGCACAGATACGCAGTATTTT
TRBJ1-1	TRBV21-1	NA	medium-sized	CASSSRFGADNTEAFF	TGTGCCAGCAGCTCACGGTTCGGGGCCGACAACACTGAAGCTTTCTTT
TRBJ2-2	TRBV12-3/TRBV12-4	TRBD1	medium-sized	CASSSRTGMNTGELFF	TGTGCCAGCAGTTCCCGGACAGGGATGAACACCGGGGAGCTGTTTTTT
TRBJ2-7	TRBV4-2	NA	NA	CAGSQGLAYEQYF	TGTGCCGGCAGCCAGGGCCTAGCTTACGAGCAGTACTTC
TRBJ2-2	TRBV6-5	NA	medium-sized	CASSYSRGLPHTGELFF	TGTGCCAGCAGTTACTCGAGGGGGTTGCCGCACACCGGGGAGCTGTTTTTT
TRBJ2-3	TRBV5-4	TRBD2	NA	CASSLDREGTLADSTDAQYF	TGTGCCAGCAGCTTGGACCGGGAGGGGACCCTAGCGGATAGCACAGACGCGCAGTATTTT
TRBJ2-3	TRBV14	NA	many	CASSHGDVGTDTQYF	TGTGCCAGCAGCCACGGGGACGTGGGCACAGATACGCAGTATTTT
TRBJ1-5	TRBV6-1	TRBD1	NA	CASSERRGHQPQHF	TGTGCCAGCAGTGAACGCAGGGGGCATCAGCCCCAGCATTTT
TRBJ2-1	TRBV12-3/TRBV12-4	NA	once	CASSWTRKPYNEQFF	TGTGCCAGCAGTTGGACACGTAAACCCTACAATGAGCAGTTCTTC